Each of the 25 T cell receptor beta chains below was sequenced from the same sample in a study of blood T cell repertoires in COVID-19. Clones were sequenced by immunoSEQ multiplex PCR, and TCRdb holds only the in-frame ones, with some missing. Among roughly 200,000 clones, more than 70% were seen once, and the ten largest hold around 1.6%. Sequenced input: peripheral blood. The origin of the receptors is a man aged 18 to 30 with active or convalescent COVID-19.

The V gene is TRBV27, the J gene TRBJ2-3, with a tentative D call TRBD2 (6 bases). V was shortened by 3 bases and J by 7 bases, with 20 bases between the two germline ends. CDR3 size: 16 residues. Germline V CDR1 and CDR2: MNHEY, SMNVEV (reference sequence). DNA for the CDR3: TGTGCCAGCAGTTTGGGGGAACCGCAGGGAGGCAATACGCAGTATTTT. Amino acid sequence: CASSLGEPQGGNTQYF.

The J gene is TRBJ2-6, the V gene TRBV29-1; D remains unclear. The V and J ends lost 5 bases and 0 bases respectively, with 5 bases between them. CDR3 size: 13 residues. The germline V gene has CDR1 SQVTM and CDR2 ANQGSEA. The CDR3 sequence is CSVRFSGANVLTF. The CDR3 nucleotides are TGCAGCGTTCGGTTCTCTGGGGCCAACGTCCTGACTTTC.

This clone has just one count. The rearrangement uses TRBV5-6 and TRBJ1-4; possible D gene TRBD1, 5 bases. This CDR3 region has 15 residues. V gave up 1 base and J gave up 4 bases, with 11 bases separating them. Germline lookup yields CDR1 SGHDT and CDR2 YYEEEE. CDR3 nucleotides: TGTGCCAGCAGCTTGCGACAGCTAAATAATGAAAAACTGTTTTTT. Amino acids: CASSLRQLNNEKLFF.

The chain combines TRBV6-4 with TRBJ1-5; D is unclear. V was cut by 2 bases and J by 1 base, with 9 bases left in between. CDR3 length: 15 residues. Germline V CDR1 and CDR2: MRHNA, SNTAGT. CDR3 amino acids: CASSDETRSNQPQHF. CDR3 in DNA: TGTGCCAGCAGTGACGAAACGCGGAGCAATCAGCCCCAGCATTTT.

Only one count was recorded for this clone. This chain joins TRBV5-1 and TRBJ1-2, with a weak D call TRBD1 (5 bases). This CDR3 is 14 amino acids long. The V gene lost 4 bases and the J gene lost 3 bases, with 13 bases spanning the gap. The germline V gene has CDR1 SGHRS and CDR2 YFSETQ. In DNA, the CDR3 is TGCGCCAGCAGCCCGGGGGACGGCTACTATGGCTACACCTTC. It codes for CASSPGDGYYGYTF.

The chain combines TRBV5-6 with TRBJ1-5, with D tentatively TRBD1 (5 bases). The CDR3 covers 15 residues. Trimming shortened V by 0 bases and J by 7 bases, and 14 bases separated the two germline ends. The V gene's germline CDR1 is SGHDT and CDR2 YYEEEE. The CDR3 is CASSLADRDGQPQHF. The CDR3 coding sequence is TGTGCCAGCAGCTTGGCCGACAGAGATGGACAGCCCCAGCATTTT.

The CDR3 DNA reads as TGTGCCAGCAGTGAAAGGGCTAGCCTCGAGCAGTACTTC. It encodes CASSERASLEQYF. V gene TRBV2 combines with J gene TRBJ2-7, with D possibly matching TRBD2 (5 bases). V lost 2 bases and J lost 6, with 11 bases in between. The CDR3 runs to 13 residues. The germline V gene encodes CDR1 SNHLY and CDR2 FYNNEI.

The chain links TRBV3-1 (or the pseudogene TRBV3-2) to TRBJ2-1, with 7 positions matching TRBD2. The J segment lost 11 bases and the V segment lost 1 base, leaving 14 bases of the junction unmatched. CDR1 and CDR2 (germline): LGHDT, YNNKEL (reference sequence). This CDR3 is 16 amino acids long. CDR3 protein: CASSQAVPSGYKQQFF. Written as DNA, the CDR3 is TGTGCCAGCAGCCAAGCGGTCCCTAGCGGATACAAGCAGCAGTTCTTC.

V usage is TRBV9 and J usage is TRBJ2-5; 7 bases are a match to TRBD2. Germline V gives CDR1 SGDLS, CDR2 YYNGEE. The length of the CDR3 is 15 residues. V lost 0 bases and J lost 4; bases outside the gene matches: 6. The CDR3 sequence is CASSVGSLAGETQYF. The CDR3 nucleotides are TGTGCCAGCAGCGTAGGGTCCTTAGCGGGAGAGACCCAGTACTTC.

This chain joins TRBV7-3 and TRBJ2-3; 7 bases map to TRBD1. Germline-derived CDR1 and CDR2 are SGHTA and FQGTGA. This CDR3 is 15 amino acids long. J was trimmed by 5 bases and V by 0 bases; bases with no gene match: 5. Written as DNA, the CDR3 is TGTGCCAGCAGCTTAACAGGGGGCATAGGAGATACGCAGTATTTT. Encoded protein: CASSLTGGIGDTQYF.

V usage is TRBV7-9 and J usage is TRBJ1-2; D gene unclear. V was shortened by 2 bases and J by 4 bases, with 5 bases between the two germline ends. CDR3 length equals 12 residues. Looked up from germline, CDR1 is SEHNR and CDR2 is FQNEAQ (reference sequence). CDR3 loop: CASSLRGYGYTF. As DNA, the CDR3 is TGTGCCAGCAGCTTACGGGGCTATGGCTACACCTTC.

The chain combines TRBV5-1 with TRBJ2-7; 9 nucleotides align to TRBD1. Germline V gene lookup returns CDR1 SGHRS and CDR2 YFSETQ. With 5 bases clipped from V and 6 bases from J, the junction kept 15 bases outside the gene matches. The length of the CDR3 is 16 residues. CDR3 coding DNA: TGCGCCAGCAGTCCAACAGCGGGACAGGGATTCTCCGAGCAGTACTTC. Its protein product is CASSPTAGQGFSEQYF.

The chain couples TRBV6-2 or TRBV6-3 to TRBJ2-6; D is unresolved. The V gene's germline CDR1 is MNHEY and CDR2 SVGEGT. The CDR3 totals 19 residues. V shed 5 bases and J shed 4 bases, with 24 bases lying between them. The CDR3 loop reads CASSTPRGGLSWGANVLTF. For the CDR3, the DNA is TGTGCCAGCAGTACCCCCCGAGGCGGATTGTCCTGGGGGGCCAACGTCCTGACTTTC.

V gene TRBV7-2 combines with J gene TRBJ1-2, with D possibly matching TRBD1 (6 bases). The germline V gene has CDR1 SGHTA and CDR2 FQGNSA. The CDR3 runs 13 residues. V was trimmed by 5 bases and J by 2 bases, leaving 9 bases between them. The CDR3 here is CASSPGQNYGYTF. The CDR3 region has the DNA TGTGCCAGCAGCCCCGGACAGAACTATGGCTACACCTTC.

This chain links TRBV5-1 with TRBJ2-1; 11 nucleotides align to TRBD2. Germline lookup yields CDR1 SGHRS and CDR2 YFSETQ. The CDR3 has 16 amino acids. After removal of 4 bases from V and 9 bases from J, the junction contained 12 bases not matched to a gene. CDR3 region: CASSLTVAGGRSEQFF. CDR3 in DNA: TGCGCCAGCAGCCTGACGGTAGCGGGGGGGCGGTCTGAGCAGTTCTTC.

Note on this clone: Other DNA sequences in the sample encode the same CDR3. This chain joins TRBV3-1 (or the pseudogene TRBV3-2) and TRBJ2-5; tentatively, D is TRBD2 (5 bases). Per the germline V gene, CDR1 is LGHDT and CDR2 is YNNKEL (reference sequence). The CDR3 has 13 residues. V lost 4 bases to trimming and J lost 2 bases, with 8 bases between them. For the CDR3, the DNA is TGTGCCAGCAGCCTCCGGGGACAAGAGACCCAGTACTTC. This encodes CASSLRGQETQYF.

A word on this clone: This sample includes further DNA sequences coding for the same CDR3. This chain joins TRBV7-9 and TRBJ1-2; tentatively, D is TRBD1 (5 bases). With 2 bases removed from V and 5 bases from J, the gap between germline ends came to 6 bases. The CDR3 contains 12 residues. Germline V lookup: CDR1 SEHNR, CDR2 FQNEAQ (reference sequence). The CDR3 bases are TGTGCCAGCAGCTTAACAGGATATGGCTACACCTTC. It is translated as CASSLTGYGYTF.

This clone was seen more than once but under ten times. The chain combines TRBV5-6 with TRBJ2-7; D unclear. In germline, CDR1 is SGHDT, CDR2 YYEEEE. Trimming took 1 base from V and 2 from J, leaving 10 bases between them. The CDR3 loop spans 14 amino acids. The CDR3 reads CASSLWRTAYEQYF. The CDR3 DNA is TGTGCCAGCAGCTTGTGGCGAACAGCCTACGAGCAGTACTTC.

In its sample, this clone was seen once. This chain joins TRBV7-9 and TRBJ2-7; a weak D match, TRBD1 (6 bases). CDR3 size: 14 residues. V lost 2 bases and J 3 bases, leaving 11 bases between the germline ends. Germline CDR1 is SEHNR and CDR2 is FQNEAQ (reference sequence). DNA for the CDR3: TGTGCCAGCAGCTTACAGGACAGCGTCTACGAGCAGTACTTC. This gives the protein CASSLQDSVYEQYF.

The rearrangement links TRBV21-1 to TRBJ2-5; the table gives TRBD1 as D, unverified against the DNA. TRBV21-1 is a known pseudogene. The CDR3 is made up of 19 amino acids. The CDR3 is CASSGCPSTMLQLKETQYF. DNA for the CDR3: TGTGCCAGCAGCGGATGCCCATCTACAATGTTACAGTTGAAAGAGACCCAGTACTTC.

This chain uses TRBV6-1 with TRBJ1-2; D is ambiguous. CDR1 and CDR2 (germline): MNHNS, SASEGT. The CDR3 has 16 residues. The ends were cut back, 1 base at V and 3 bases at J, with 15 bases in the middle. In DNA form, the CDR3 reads TGTGCCAGCAGTGAAGTGGCAACCACCCCCTACTATGGCTACACCTTC. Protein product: CASSEVATTPYYGYTF.

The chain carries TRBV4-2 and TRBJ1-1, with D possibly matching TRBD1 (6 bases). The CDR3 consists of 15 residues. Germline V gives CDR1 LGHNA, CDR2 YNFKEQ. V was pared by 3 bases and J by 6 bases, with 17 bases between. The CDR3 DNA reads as TGTGCCAGCAGCCACCATTTCCAGGGGCGACCTGAAGCTTTCTTT. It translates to CASSHHFQGRPEAFF.

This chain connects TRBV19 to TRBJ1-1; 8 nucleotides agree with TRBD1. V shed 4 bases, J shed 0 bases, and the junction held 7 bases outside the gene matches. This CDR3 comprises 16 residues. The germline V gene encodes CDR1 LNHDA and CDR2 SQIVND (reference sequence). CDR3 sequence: CASSKPRTGLNTEAFF. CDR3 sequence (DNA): TGTGCCAGTAGTAAACCCAGGACAGGGTTGAACACTGAAGCTTTCTTT.

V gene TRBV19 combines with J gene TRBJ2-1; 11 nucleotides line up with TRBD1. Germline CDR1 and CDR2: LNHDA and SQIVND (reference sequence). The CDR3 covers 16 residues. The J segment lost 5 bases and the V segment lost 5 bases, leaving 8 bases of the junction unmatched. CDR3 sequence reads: CASSWTGGLSNNEQFF. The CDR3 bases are TGTGCCAGTAGTTGGACAGGGGGCTTATCTAACAATGAGCAGTTCTTC.

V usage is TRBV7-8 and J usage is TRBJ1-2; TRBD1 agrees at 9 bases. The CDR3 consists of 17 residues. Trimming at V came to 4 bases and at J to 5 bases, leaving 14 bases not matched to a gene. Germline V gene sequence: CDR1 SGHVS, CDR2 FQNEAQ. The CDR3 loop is CASSWIRDRVSVYGYTF. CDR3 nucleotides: TGTGCCAGCAGCTGGATCCGGGACAGGGTGTCGGTGTATGGCTACACCTTC.